A selection of T cell receptor beta chains follows, all from one sample in a study of T cell changes during pregnancy in multiple sclerosis. Generated by immunoSEQ multiplex PCR, the TCRdb table keeps only in-frame clones and is missing some. The sample has roughly 110,000 clones; 91% are singletons. This specimen was peripheral blood, taken before pregnancy. These receptors were obtained from a female donor with multiple sclerosis, enrolled in a pregnancy study. CDR3s include the opening cysteine and the closing phenylalanine or tryptophan.

j_gene: TRBJ1-2
v_gene: TRBV19
CDR3aa: CASSALRGKGVGYTF

j_gene: TRBJ2-3
v_gene: TRBV16
CDR3aa: CASSQPQGGTDTQYF

j_gene: TRBJ1-1
v_gene: TRBV21-1
CDR3aa: CASTLIRNTEAFF

j_gene: TRBJ2-7
v_gene: TRBV7-2
CDR3aa: CASSLDSFEQYF

j_gene: TRBJ1-6
v_gene: TRBV2
CDR3aa: CASSDTSSYNSPLHF

j_gene: TRBJ2-3
v_gene: TRBV11-2
CDR3aa: CASSPGGLTDTQYF

j_gene: TRBJ2-7
v_gene: TRBV25-1
CDR3aa: CASSEYNEQYF

j_gene: TRBJ1-2
v_gene: TRBV5-4
CDR3aa: CASSLDRVGYGYTF

j_gene: TRBJ2-3
v_gene: TRBV5-6
CDR3aa: CASSLWREAQYF

j_gene: TRBJ2-7
v_gene: TRBV5-1
CDR3aa: CASSPTDGTRAYEQYF

j_gene: TRBJ2-2
v_gene: TRBV5-4
CDR3aa: CASSLSGRATGELFF

j_gene: TRBJ1-4
v_gene: TRBV19
CDR3aa: CASSMLTGGNEKLFF

j_gene: TRBJ2-5
v_gene: TRBV5-1
CDR3aa: CASSFSGGYRETQYF

j_gene: TRBJ1-1
v_gene: TRBV2
CDR3aa: CASSESTGEGLGTFF

j_gene: TRBJ2-1
v_gene: TRBV20-1
CDR3aa: CSARGLHEQFF